This T cell receptor (beta chain) was identified in a study of cytomegalovirus exposure and HLA in healthy donors. At the level of the study: From donors who were HLA-typed, an early data release held around 80 million unique TCRs. Out of 350 to 400 genotyped donors, 81% belonged to the Caucasian-associated ancestry cluster.

The length of the CDR3 is 14 residues. V trimming: 6 bases; J trimming: 7 bases; junction bases outside the gene matches: 6. CDR1 is LNHDA, CDR2 SQIVND, per germline (reference sequence). PCR primers comprised 60 Vbeta and 13 Jbeta primers. TCRdb keeps only in-frame clones here, not all; method: immunoSEQ multiplex PCR. In the table there are some 200,000 clones, roughly 80% of which are singletons. Points on this clone: Its antigen remains unknown.

Points from the study as a whole: Highly shared sequence variants in one cluster were likely a sequencing artifact.

The specimen was PBMCs. The sequence came from a man aged 35-49 years in good health and CMV-seropositive. V is TRBV19 and J is TRBJ1-4; 9 bases map to TRBD1. CDR3 residues: CASSHTGGGEKLFF. The CDR3 bases are TGTGCCAGTAGCCATACAGGGGGCGGTGAAAAACTGTTTTTT. Full variable domain (missing parts from reference TRBV19 and TRBJ1-4): DGGITQSPKYLFRKEGQNVTLSCEQNLNHDAMYWYRQDPGQGLRLIYYSQIVNDFQKGDIAEGYSVSREKKESFPLTVTSAQKNPTAFYLCASSHTGGGEKLFFGSGTQLSVL.